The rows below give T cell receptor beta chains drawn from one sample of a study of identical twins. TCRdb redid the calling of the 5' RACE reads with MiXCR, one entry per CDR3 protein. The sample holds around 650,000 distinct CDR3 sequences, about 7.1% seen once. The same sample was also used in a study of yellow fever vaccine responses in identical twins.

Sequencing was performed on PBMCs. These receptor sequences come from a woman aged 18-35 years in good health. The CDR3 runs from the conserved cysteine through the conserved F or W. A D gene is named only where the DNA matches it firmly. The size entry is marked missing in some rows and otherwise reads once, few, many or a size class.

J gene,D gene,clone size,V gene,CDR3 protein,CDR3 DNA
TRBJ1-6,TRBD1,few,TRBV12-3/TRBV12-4,CASSQGMTGFRSPLHF,TGTGCCAGCAGCCAGGGGATGACAGGGTTCCGATCACCCCTCCACTTT
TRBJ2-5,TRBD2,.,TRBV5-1,CASSTSHQETKYF,TGCGCCAGTTCGACTAGCCACCAAGAGACCAAGTACTTC
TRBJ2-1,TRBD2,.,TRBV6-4,CASSDGAGAYNEQFF,TGTGCCAGCAGTGACGGGGCGGGAGCTTACAATGAGCAGTTCTTC
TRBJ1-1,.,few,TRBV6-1,CASSEVGARGAFF,TGTGCCAGCAGTGAAGTGGGGGCCCGGGGAGCTTTCTTT
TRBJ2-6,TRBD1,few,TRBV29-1,CSVEIGNGQGSSGANVLTF,TGCAGCGTTGAAATAGGGAATGGACAGGGGTCCTCTGGGGCCAACGTCCTGACTTTC
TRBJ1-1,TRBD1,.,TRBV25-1,CASSEINAGQGARAFF,TGTGCCAGCAGTGAAATCAACGCGGGACAGGGGGCTCGGGCTTTCTTT
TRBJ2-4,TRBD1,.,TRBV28,CASSFSGQGMMVAKNIQYF,TGTGCCAGCAGTTTTTCCGGACAGGGGATGATGGTAGCCAAAAACATTCAGTACTTC
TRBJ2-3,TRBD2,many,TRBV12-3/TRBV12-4,CASSLVGAGVGTDTQYF,TGTGCCAGCAGTTTAGTTGGGGCGGGAGTTGGCACAGATACGCAGTATTTT
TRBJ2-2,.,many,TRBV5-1,CASTGQPSNTGELFF,TGCGCCAGCACCGGACAGCCTTCGAACACCGGGGAGCTGTTTTTT
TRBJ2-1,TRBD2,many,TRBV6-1,CASSAGGAPHLSQFF,TGTGCCAGCAGCGCCGGGGGGGCCCCCCATTTATCCCAGTTCTTC
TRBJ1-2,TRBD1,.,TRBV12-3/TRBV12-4,CASSLTGGGSYGYTF,TGTGCCAGCAGTCTCACAGGGGGTGGTAGCTATGGCTACACCTTC
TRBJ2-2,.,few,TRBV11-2,CASSLVINTGELFF,TGTGCCAGCAGCTTGGTTATTAACACCGGGGAGCTGTTTTTT
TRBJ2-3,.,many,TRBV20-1,CSAFRTIPSTDTQYF,TGCAGTGCTTTTCGGACTATTCCTAGCACAGATACGCAGTATTTT
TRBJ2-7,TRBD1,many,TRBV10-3,CAISSDRREQYF,TGTGCCATCAGCTCGGACAGGCGCGAGCAGTACTTC
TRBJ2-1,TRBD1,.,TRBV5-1,CASSSTGQGNEQFF,TGCGCCAGCAGCTCCACCGGACAGGGCAATGAGCAGTTCTTC
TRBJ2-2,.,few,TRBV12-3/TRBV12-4,CASLSSPTGELFF,TGTGCCAGCCTGAGCAGTCCCACCGGGGAGCTGTTTTTT
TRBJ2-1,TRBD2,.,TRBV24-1,CATSDLRAGGYNEQFF,TGTGCCACCAGTGATTTGCGAGCGGGAGGCTACAATGAGCAGTTCTTC
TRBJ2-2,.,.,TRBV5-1,CASSLAPLQGANTRELFF,TGCGCCAGCAGCTTGGCCCCATTACAGGGAGCGAACACCAGGGAGCTGTTTTTT
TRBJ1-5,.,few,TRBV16,CASRRDIYSNQPQHF,TGTGCCAGCAGACGGGACATTTATAGCAATCAGCCCCAGCATTTT
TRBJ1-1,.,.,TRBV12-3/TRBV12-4,CASTGFRSKAFF,TGTGCCAGCACAGGGTTTCGATCCAAAGCTTTCTTT
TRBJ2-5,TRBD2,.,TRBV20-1,CSARSSGGAWETQYF,TGCAGTGCTAGATCGAGCGGGGGGGCATGGGAGACCCAGTACTTC
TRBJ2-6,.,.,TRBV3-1,CASSQAVRGVGANVLTF,TGTGCCAGCAGCCAAGCAGTGCGGGGAGTTGGGGCCAACGTCCTGACTTTC
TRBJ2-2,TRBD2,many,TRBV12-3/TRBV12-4,CASSPAGLAGNTGELFF,TGTGCCAGCAGTCCCGCCGGACTAGCGGGGAACACCGGGGAGCTGTTTTTT
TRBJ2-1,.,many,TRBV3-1,CASSRTAGPGYNEQFF,TGTGCCAGCAGCCGGACCGCGGGGCCCGGCTACAATGAGCAGTTCTTC
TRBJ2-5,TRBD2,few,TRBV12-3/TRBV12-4,CASRKIAGGETQYF,TGTGCCAGCAGAAAAATAGCGGGAGGGGAGACCCAGTACTTC
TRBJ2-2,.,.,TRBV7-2,CASSPPLRGLFF,TGTGCCAGCAGCCCTCCTCTGAGGGGGCTGTTTTTT
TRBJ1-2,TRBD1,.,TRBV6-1,CASRRTQGWGYTF,TGTGCCAGCAGGAGGACACAGGGGTGGGGCTACACCTTC
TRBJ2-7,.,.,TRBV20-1,CSARPTWGERADEQYF,TGCAGTGCTAGACCAACCTGGGGGGAAAGGGCCGACGAGCAGTACTTC
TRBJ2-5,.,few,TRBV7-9,CASSFLLRETQYF,TGTGCCAGCAGCTTCCTACTTAGGGAGACCCAGTACTTC
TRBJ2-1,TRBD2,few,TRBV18,CASSPGVPLAGLNWYNEQFF,TGTGCCAGCTCACCAGGGGTTCCACTAGCGGGATTGAACTGGTACAATGAGCAGTTCTTC
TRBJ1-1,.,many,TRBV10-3,CAISSLDTNTEAFF,TGTGCCATCAGTTCCCTAGACACGAACACTGAAGCTTTCTTT
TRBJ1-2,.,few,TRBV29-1,CSVDRNERGYTF,TGCAGCGTTGACAGAAACGAACGCGGCTACACCTTC
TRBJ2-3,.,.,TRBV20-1,CSAIRSQASTDTQYF,TGCAGTGCTATTCGGAGTCAGGCTAGCACAGATACGCAGTATTTT
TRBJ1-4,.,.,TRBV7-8,CASSLVGQRNEKLFF,TGTGCCAGCAGCTTAGTCGGACAGAGAAATGAAAAACTGTTTTTT
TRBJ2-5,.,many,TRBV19,CASSIRSGPSGETQYF,TGTGCCAGTAGTATACGGTCTGGTCCCTCCGGGGAGACCCAGTACTTC
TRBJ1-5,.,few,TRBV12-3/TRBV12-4,CASSPSRDYNQPQHF,TGTGCCAGCAGTCCCTCCCGGGACTACAATCAGCCCCAGCATTTT
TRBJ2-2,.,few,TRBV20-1,CSARDEGLFPGELFF,TGCAGTGCTCGCGACGAAGGGTTATTCCCCGGGGAGCTGTTTTTT
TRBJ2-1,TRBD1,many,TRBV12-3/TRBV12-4,CASTPGQPREQFF,TGTGCCAGCACTCCGGGACAGCCCCGTGAGCAGTTCTTC
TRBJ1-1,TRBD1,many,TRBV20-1,CSATRTGATEAFF,TGCAGTGCAACAAGGACAGGGGCCACTGAAGCTTTCTTT
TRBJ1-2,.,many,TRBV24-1,CATSKSGLYGYTF,TGTGCCACCAGTAAGTCAGGGCTCTATGGCTACACCTTC
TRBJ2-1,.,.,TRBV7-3,CASSLTGVRDPAHGRNNEQFF,TGTGCCAGCAGCTTAACGGGGGTCCGGGACCCGGCACACGGACGTAACAATGAGCAGTTCTTC
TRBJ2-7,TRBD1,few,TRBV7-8,CASRDRGKGVGEQYF,TGTGCCAGCAGGGACAGGGGGAAGGGTGTTGGCGAGCAGTACTTC
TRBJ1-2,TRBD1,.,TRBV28,CASSFPGQGADYGYTF,TGTGCCAGCAGTTTCCCTGGACAGGGGGCTGACTATGGCTACACCTTC
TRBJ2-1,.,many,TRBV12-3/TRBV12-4,CASSNNEQFF,TGTGCCAGCAGTAACAATGAGCAGTTCTTC
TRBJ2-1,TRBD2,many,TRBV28,CASSPYLTSGSNEQFF,TGTGCCAGCAGCCCATACTTGACTAGCGGGAGTAATGAGCAGTTCTTC
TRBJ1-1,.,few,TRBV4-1,CASSPKGQGQEAFF,TGCGCCAGCAGCCCGAAAGGTCAGGGGCAAGAAGCTTTCTTT
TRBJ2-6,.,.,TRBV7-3,CASSPWAVAGANVLTF,TGTGCCAGCAGCCCCTGGGCGGTAGCTGGGGCCAACGTCCTGACTTTC
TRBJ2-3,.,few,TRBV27,CASVAAGWADTQYF,TGTGCCAGCGTGGCCGCCGGGTGGGCAGATACGCAGTATTTT
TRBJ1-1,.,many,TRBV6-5,CASTPGGGEAFF,TGTGCCAGCACCCCCGGCGGGGGTGAAGCTTTCTTT
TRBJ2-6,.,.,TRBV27,CASSSEGGWRAGANVLTF,TGTGCCAGCAGTTCCGAGGGGGGTTGGAGGGCTGGGGCCAACGTCCTGACTTTC
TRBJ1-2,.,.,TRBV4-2,CASSQEKIGNYGYTF,TGTGCCAGCAGCCAAGAGAAGATTGGAAACTATGGCTACACCTTC
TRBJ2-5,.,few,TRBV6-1,CASSPGEWADLQETQYF,TGTGCCAGCAGCCCCGGAGAATGGGCGGATCTCCAAGAGACCCAGTACTTC
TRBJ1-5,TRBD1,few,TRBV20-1,CSAKTGVSNQPQHF,TGCAGTGCTAAAACAGGGGTTAGCAATCAGCCCCAGCATTTT
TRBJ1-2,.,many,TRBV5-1,CASSQRSSGLNYGYTF,TGCGCCAGCAGCCAAAGGTCATCGGGACTTAACTATGGCTACACCTTC
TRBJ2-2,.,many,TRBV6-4,CASSRGTLDTGELFF,TGTGCCAGCAGTAGAGGGACACTTGACACCGGGGAGCTGTTTTTT
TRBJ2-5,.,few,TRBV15,CATSRDSGQETQYF,TGTGCCACCAGCAGAGATTCAGGTCAAGAGACCCAGTACTTC
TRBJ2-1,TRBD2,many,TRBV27,CASSDPGLAGGPSSYNEQFF,TGTGCCAGCAGTGACCCCGGACTAGCGGGGGGACCTAGCTCCTACAATGAGCAGTTCTTC